Shown below are 19 T cell receptor beta chains from a single sample sequenced in a study of cytomegalovirus exposure and HLA in healthy donors. Use of 60 Vbeta and 13 Jbeta primers characterized the PCR. The method was immunoSEQ multiplex PCR; TCRdb's version includes in-frame clones alone and lacks a portion of them. The sample records 100,000 to 150,000 clones, 83% being singletons. Sequences were obtained from PBMCs. These receptors were collected from a man younger than 35 in good health and CMV-seropositive.

The rearrangement joins TRBV28 to TRBJ2-7, with D hard to call. V was shortened by 2 bases and J by 2 bases, with 13 bases between the two germline ends. Germline V gene data show CDR1 as MDHEN and CDR2 as SYDVKM. The length of the CDR3 is 15 residues. The CDR3 spells CASSLIPSGTYEQYF. CDR3 nucleotides: TGTGCCAGCAGTTTAATCCCATCAGGCACCTACGAGCAGTACTTC.

This chain uses TRBV6-5 with TRBJ1-4; a possible D gene is TRBD1 (6 bases). Trimming took off 6 bases at V and 7 bases at J, with 15 bases between the two ends. The CDR3 runs to 14 residues. The germline gives CDR1 MNHEY, CDR2 SVGAGI. CDR3 in DNA: TGTGCCAGCAGAAACAACAGGGTGGGTGAAAAACTGTTTTTT. Amino acids: CASRNNRVGEKLFF.

The chain has TRBV2 and TRBJ2-3; D is unresolved. Germline V gene lookup returns CDR1 SNHLY and CDR2 FYNNEI. The CDR3 length is 12 residues. V lost 6 bases and J lost 0, with 4 bases in between. Here the CDR3 reads CASSVSTDTQYF. CDR3 in DNA: TGTGCCAGCAGCGTTAGCACAGATACGCAGTATTTT.

The chain couples TRBV6-4 to TRBJ2-2; 7 bases align to TRBD1. The CDR3 consists of 13 residues. CDR1 MRHNA and CDR2 SNTAGT come from the germline V gene. V shed 3 bases, J shed 7 bases, and the junction held 2 bases outside the gene matches. CDR3 DNA: TGTGCCAGCAGTGAACAGGGGAACGGGGAGCTGTTTTTT. Translating it yields CASSEQGNGELFF.

This chain connects TRBV5-1 to TRBJ2-3, with D unresolved. In germline, CDR1 is SGHRS, CDR2 YFSETQ. Trimming pared 0 bases from V and 2 bases from J, leaving 7 bases between. The length of the CDR3 is 14 residues. This CDR3 is CASSLVSVTDTQYF. For the CDR3, the DNA is TGCGCCAGCAGCTTGGTGTCTGTCACAGATACGCAGTATTTT.

The chain employs TRBV25-1 and TRBJ2-1, with D possibly TRBD1 on 6 matching bases. V was shortened by 4 bases and J by 6 bases, with 13 bases between the two germline ends. The CDR3 sequence is 14 residues long. Germline lookup yields CDR1 MGHDK and CDR2 SYGVNS. CDR3 residues: CASSGSRDINEQFF. The CDR3, as DNA: TGTGCCAGCAGTGGGTCCCGGGACATCAATGAGCAGTTCTTC.

V usage is TRBV5-1 and J usage is TRBJ2-5; 16 bases agree with TRBD2. Germline V gives CDR1 SGHRS, CDR2 YFSETQ. This CDR3 region has 15 residues. V lost 4 bases and J lost 10; bases outside the gene matches: 7. CDR3 residues: CASSGEGLAGGLQYF. The CDR3 coding sequence is TGCGCCAGCAGCGGCGAGGGACTAGCGGGGGGGCTCCAGTACTTC.

The V gene is TRBV19, the J gene TRBJ2-7; 7 bases are shared with TRBD1. Looked up from germline, CDR1 is LNHDA and CDR2 is SQIVND (reference sequence). The junction had 8 bases not matched to a gene; V was cut back by 5 bases and J by 1 base. The CDR3 sequence is 15 residues long. The CDR3 reads CASSPRQGRSYEQYF. CDR3 sequence (DNA): TGTGCCAGTAGTCCGCGACAGGGCCGATCCTACGAGCAGTACTTC.

This rearrangement joins TRBV25-1 to TRBJ1-6, with 8 bases matching TRBD1. The CDR3 runs 14 residues. From germline, CDR1 is MGHDK and CDR2 SYGVNS. Germline trimming cut 7 bases from V and 3 bases from J; bases unmatched to any gene: 2. The CDR3 reads CASTGTGYNSPLHF. DNA for the CDR3: TGTGCCAGCACCGGGACAGGCTATAATTCACCCCTCCACTTT.

This chain joins TRBV2 and TRBJ2-5, with 9 bases aligning to TRBD2. Trimming cost V 2 bases and J 5 bases; bases outside gene matches: 9. CDR1 is SNHLY, CDR2 FYNNEI, per germline. The CDR3 contains 16 residues. The CDR3 sequence is CASSELAGPPGETQYF. In DNA form, the CDR3 reads TGTGCCAGCAGTGAACTAGCGGGGCCTCCGGGGGAGACCCAGTACTTC.

The rearrangement links TRBV6-6 to TRBJ2-7; 7 bases are a match to TRBD2. The CDR3 contains 11 residues. V shed 7 bases and J 6 bases; nucleotides not matched to a gene: 3. Germline CDR1 MNHNY, CDR2 SVGAGI (reference sequence). For the CDR3, the DNA is TGTGCCAGCACTTGGGGGGGCGAGCAGTACTTC. Its translation: CASTWGGEQYF.

This chain joins TRBV25-1 and TRBJ2-3, with D perhaps matching TRBD1 (6 bases). Germline assignment: CDR1 MGHDK and CDR2 SYGVNS. V lost 8 bases and J 5 bases, leaving 14 bases between the germline ends. The CDR3 consists of 13 residues. Here the CDR3 reads CASLMGAGDTQYF. For the CDR3, the DNA is TGTGCCAGCTTAATGGGGGCCGGAGATACGCAGTATTTT.

This chain joins TRBV6-5 and TRBJ2-7; 11 bases agree with TRBD2. Per the germline V gene, CDR1 is MNHEY and CDR2 is SVGAGI. The CDR3 covers 15 residues. After removal of 6 bases from V and 4 bases from J, the junction contained 8 bases not matched to a gene. The CDR3 loop is CASRNLAGGWYEQYF. For the CDR3, the DNA is TGTGCCAGCAGGAATCTAGCGGGGGGATGGTACGAGCAGTACTTC.

On this clone: Within the sample, other DNA sequences also encode this same CDR3. The rearrangement uses TRBV19 and TRBJ2-7, with 9 bases that match TRBD1. V lost 5 bases and J lost 2; bases outside the gene matches: 10. This CDR3 region has 16 residues. The germline CDR1 and CDR2 sequences are LNHDA and SQIVND (reference sequence). In DNA, the CDR3 is TGTGCCAGTAGTCCATCAACAGGGGGCGCAGCCTACGAGCAGTACTTC. The encoded protein is CASSPSTGGAAYEQYF.

The chain couples TRBV4-1 to TRBJ2-5; TRBD1 agrees at 7 bases. From germline, CDR1 is MGHRA and CDR2 YSYEKL. The V and J ends lost 2 bases and 2 bases, in that order; junction bases with no gene match: 11. The CDR3 is 17 amino acids. The CDR3 DNA reads TGCGCCAGCAGCCAAACCCACGGGACAGCCGAACAAGAGACCCAGTACTTC. Translated: CASSQTHGTAEQETQYF.

This clone showed up just a few times. The V and J genes are TRBV10-2 and TRBJ1-5; 9 positions match TRBD1. Looked up from germline, CDR1 is WSHSY and CDR2 is SAAADI. The CDR3 consists of 17 residues. V dropped 2 bases and J dropped 3; count of bases not matched to a gene: 8. The CDR3: CASSEDVGQGFNQPQHF. DNA for the CDR3: TGCGCCAGCAGTGAGGACGTAGGACAGGGGTTCAATCAGCCCCAGCATTTT.

The CDR3 here is CASTPRPAGVNGYTF. CDR3 nucleotide sequence: TGTGCCAGCACCCCACGTCCAGCGGGTGTCAATGGCTACACCTTC. The genes are TRBV6-5 and TRBJ1-2; D gene unclear. Germline CDR1 and CDR2: MNHEY and SVGAGI. V was pared by 7 bases and J by 6 bases, with 21 bases between. CDR3 length: 15 residues.

This clone showed up just a few times. The chain links TRBV29-1 to TRBJ2-7; weak D call: TRBD2 (7 bases). The CDR3 has 16 amino acids. Germline V gene lookup returns CDR1 SQVTM and CDR2 ANQGSEA. Trimming pared 1 base from V and 6 bases from J, leaving 22 bases between. CDR3 residues: CSVEASEGGDSSEQYF. Written as DNA, the CDR3 is TGCAGCGTTGAAGCCTCAGAGGGGGGGGACTCCAGCGAGCAGTACTTC.

The chain links TRBV9 to TRBJ2-5; possibly TRBD1 for D (5 bases). The CDR3 runs 14 residues. Germline-derived CDR1 and CDR2 are SGDLS and YYNGEE. V was clipped by 2 bases and J by 1 base, with 9 bases between them. CDR3 sequence (DNA): TGTGCCAGCAGCGTCCAGGGCAGCCAAGAGACCCAGTACTTC. This codes for CASSVQGSQETQYF.